The 11 T cell receptor beta chains below come from one sample, sequenced in a study of T cell repertoires in cytomegalovirus infection. These TCRs are of unknown antigen specificity. TCRdb passed the reads through MiXCR, listing each CDR3 protein once. The sample lists about a million distinct CDR3 sequences, around 29% occurring once. Sequenced material: cultured CD8+ T cells from PBMCs, taken from culture after CMV antigen stimulation. These receptors all come from a human donor in good health (CMV status not recorded). Some clones in this sample may be carry-over from other donors' samples.

This clonotype was seen only a few times. This rearrangement joins TRBV7-9 to TRBJ2-2; the match to TRBD1 covers 7 bases. CDR3 size: 18 residues. V shed 4 bases, J shed 1 base, and the junction held 12 bases outside the gene matches. Germline V gene sequence: CDR1 SEHNR, CDR2 FQNEAQ (reference sequence). This CDR3 is CASSSRRTGPLNTGELFF. In nucleotides, the CDR3 is TGTGCCAGCAGCTCAAGGAGGACAGGTCCTTTGAACACCGGGGAGCTGTTTTTT. The full variable domain, its missing parts supplied by reference TRBV7-9 and TRBJ2-2, is DTGVSQNPRHKITKRGQNVTFRCDPISEHNRLYWYRQTLGQGPEFLTYFQNEAQLEKSRLLSDRFSAERPKGSFSTLEIQRTEQGDSAMYLCASSSRRTGPLNTGELFFGEGSRLTVL.

In this sample, this clonotype turned up a few times. The chain joins TRBV7-3 to TRBJ1-1; TRBD1 matches at 7 bases. Germline V gene sequence: CDR1 SGHTA, CDR2 FQGTGA. CDR3 length equals 15 residues. Trimming at V came to 0 bases and at J to 4 bases, leaving 5 bases not matched to a gene. CDR3 sequence: CASSLTTGAGTEAFF. CDR3 DNA sequence: TGTGCCAGCAGCTTAACAACAGGGGCCGGCACTGAAGCTTTCTTT.

V usage is TRBV7-6 and J usage is TRBJ2-1; 7 bases are shared with TRBD2. The CDR3 totals 15 residues. V lost 5 bases to trimming and J lost 7 bases; unmatched junction nucleotides: 11. CDR1 SGHVS and CDR2 FNYEAQ come from the germline V gene. The CDR3 sequence: CASSPNGGDVNEQFF. CDR3 in DNA: TGTGCCAGCAGCCCAAATGGGGGGGATGTGAATGAGCAGTTCTTC. Full variable domain (remainder filled in from reference TRBV7-6 and TRBJ2-1): GAGVSQSPRYKVTKRGQDVALRCDPISGHVSLYWYRQALGQGPEFLTYFNYEAQQDKSGLPNDRFSAERPEGSISTLTIQRTEQRDSAMYRCASSPNGGDVNEQFFGPGTRLTVL.

The chain has TRBV28 and TRBJ2-7, with 10 bases that match TRBD1. The V and J ends lost 10 bases and 6 bases, in that order; junction bases with no gene match: 6. Germline CDR1 reads MDHEN; CDR2 reads SYDVKM. This CDR3 has 12 residues. CDR3 residues: CATRDRGPEQYF. DNA of the CDR3: TGTGCCACCCGGGACAGGGGACCCGAGCAGTACTTC.

This clonotype showed up just a few times. The chain is built from TRBV7-9 and TRBJ2-3, with D perhaps TRBD2 (6 bases). Trimming removed 4 bases at V and 4 bases at J, with 15 bases between. CDR3 size: 15 residues. The germline V gene encodes CDR1 SEHNR and CDR2 FQNEAQ (reference sequence). The CDR3 sequence: CASSSFRGIPDTQYF. DNA of the CDR3: TGTGCCAGCAGCTCGTTCCGCGGGATCCCAGATACGCAGTATTTT.

The chain uses TRBV25-1 and TRBJ1-2; D uncertain. This CDR3 has 17 amino acids. Trimming took 0 bases from V and 4 from J, leaving 18 bases between them. Germline loops: CDR1 MGHDK, CDR2 SYGVNS. The CDR3 sequence: CASSEYYSTSGLYGYTF. DNA for the CDR3: TGTGCCAGCAGTGAATATTACAGCACCTCCGGCCTCTATGGCTACACCTTC.

This clonotype was counted only a few times. J is TRBJ1-4 and V is TRBV7-6; perhaps TRBD1 as D (5 bases). Germline lookup yields CDR1 SGHVS and CDR2 FNYEAQ. Trimming removed 2 bases from V and 7 bases from J, with 17 bases in between. The CDR3 consists of 16 residues. CDR3 sequence (DNA): TGTGCCAGCAGCTTAAGTATACAGGCCGGTGGTGAAAAACTGTTTTTT. Translated, it gives CASSLSIQAGGEKLFF.

In this sample, this clonotype turned up a few times. The chain is built from TRBV27 and TRBJ1-1; no firm D call. Trimming cost V 5 bases and J 0 bases, with 13 bases left between them. In germline, CDR1 is MNHEY, CDR2 SMNVEV (reference sequence). The CDR3 length is 15 residues. CDR3 coding DNA: TGTGCCAGCAGTAACCTACTTCAGGTGAACACTGAAGCTTTCTTT. The encoded protein is CASSNLLQVNTEAFF.

The chain links TRBV29-1 to TRBJ2-1, with 7 bases matching TRBD2. Germline CDR1 SQVTM, CDR2 ANQGSEA. CDR3 size: 16 residues. Trimming cost V 4 bases and J 8 bases; bases outside gene matches: 17. Here the CDR3 reads CSVGSRRLDGRHEQFF. CDR3 DNA: TGCAGCGTTGGGTCGCGGAGACTCGACGGGAGGCATGAGCAGTTCTTC.

This clonotype appeared a few times. The chain carries TRBV19 and TRBJ1-1; D is possibly TRBD1 (5 bases). Germline assignment: CDR1 LNHDA and CDR2 SQIVND (reference sequence). This CDR3 has 13 amino acids. V gave up 4 bases and J gave up 4 bases, with 10 bases separating them. This CDR3 is CASSSQGFTEAFF. CDR3 nucleotides: TGTGCCAGTAGTAGCCAGGGTTTCACTGAAGCTTTCTTT.

The chain carries TRBV4-3 and TRBJ2-1; 7 bases map to TRBD1. Losses at the gene ends were 3 bases for V and 7 bases for J; bases not matched to a gene: 6. The CDR3 sequence is 14 residues long. Germline V gene data show CDR1 as LGHNA and CDR2 as YSLEER. The CDR3, as DNA: TGCGCCAGCAGCCAGAGGGGGCGAGAGAATGAGCAGTTCTTC. Translating gives CASSQRGRENEQFF.